This T cell receptor beta chain was retrieved from a study of response to subunit inactivated influenza vaccine. This clonotype was seen a few times. Antigen specificity is unknown. TCRdb itself ran the RT-PCR reads through MiXCR, one entry per CDR3 protein. The sample shows more than 400,000 distinct CDR3 sequences, around 7.7% of them seen only once. Study outcomes and limitations: That few new T cells are recruited by each seasonal influenza vaccination was the authors' suggestion.

The CDR3 spans 17 residues. V was pared by 5 bases and J by 0 bases, with 12 bases of the junction left unmatched. This receptor was identified in a man aged 50-75 years who received an inactivated influenza vaccine. The rearrangement joins TRBV12-3 or TRBV12-4 to TRBJ2-7, with 8 bases identical to TRBD2. The sequencing used PBMCs from blood, collected around 2 years after vaccination. CDR3 loop: CASSPSLGAGDSYEQYF. CDR3 in DNA: TGTGCCAGCAGTCCCTCCCTGGGAGCGGGAGACTCCTACGAGCAGTACTTC.